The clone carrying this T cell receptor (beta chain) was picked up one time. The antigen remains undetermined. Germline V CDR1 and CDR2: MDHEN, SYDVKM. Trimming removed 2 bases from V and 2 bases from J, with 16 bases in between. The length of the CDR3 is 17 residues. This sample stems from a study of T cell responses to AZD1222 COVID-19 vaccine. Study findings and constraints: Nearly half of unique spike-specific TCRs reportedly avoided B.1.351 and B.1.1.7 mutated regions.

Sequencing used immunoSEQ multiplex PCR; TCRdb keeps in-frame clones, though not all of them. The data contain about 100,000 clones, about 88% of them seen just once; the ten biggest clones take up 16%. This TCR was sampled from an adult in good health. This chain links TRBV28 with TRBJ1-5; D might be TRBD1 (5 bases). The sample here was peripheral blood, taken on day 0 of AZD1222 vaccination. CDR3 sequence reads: CASSLEGTRAGNQPQHF. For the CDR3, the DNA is TGTGCCAGCAGTTTAGAGGGGACGCGGGCGGGCAATCAGCCCCAGCATTTT.